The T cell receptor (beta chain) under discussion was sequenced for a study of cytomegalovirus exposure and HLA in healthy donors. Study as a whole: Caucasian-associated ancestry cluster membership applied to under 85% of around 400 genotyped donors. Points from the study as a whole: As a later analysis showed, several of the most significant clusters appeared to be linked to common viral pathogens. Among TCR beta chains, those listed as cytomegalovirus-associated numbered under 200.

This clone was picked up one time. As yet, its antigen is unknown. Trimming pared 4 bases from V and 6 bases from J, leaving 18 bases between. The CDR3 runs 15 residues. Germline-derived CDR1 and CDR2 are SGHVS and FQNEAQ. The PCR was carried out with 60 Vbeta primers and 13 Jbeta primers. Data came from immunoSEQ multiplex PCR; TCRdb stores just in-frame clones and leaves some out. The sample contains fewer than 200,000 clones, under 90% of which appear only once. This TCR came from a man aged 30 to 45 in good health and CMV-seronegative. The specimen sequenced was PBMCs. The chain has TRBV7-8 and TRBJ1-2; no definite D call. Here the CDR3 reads CASSSTAVLGDGYTF. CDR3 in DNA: TGTGCCAGCAGCTCGACTGCCGTCCTCGGGGATGGCTACACCTTC.